The table lists the clone carrying this T cell receptor beta chain with many counts. What it recognizes is unknown. TCR alpha and TCR beta cDNA libraries carrying sample barcodes and UMIs came from 5'RACE with constant-segment primers. MiXCR, applied by TCRdb to the 5' RACE reads, yields one record per CDR3 protein. The sample carries nearly 110,000 distinct CDR3 sequences, around 12% recorded once. The sample belongs to a study of T-cell memory formation after mild COVID-19. General study points: The second-wave clones peaking on day 37 were not confirmed as SARS-CoV-2-specific.

The sample taken for sequencing was PBMCs or a T cell subset sorted from them (not recorded which). The TCR sequence derives from an adult woman who had mild COVID-19 (a few samples of this study predate the infection). Cell type and time point are not known.

The chain's CDR3 is CSVDLYTQYF. The CDR3 DNA is TGCAGCGTTGATTTGTATACGCAGTATTTT. V gene TRBV29-1 combines with J gene TRBJ2-3, with D uncertain. The germline V gene encodes CDR1 SQVTM and CDR2 ANQGSEA. This CDR3 comprises 10 residues. Trimming removed 3 bases at V and 7 bases at J, with 5 bases between.